These T cell receptor beta chains were read from a single sample in a study of beta chain features in type 1 diabetes. Repertoires were generated with immunoSEQ multiplex PCR, while TCRdb's copy carries only in-frame clones and drops some. This sample yields hundreds of thousands of clones, of which around 16% are seen a single time; more than 0.08% belongs to the top ten. The source material was naive CD4+ T cells from blood. All receptors come from a man between 18 and 29 years old in good health. The CDR3 runs from the conserved cysteine through the conserved F or W. A D gene is named only where the DNA matches it firmly.

len | d_gene | j_gene | v_gene | CDR3aa
13 | . | TRBJ1-5 | TRBV29-1 | CSATGENNQPQHF
14 | TRBD1 | TRBJ2-5 | TRBV19 | CASSPGTGRETQYF
11 | . | TRBJ2-1 | TRBV20-1 | CSARLIGEQFF
15 | TRBD1 | TRBJ2-7 | TRBV18 | CASSRQGQGWYEQYF
16 | TRBD1 | TRBJ2-7 | TRBV7-7 | CASSLRRGTGPYEQYF
15 | TRBD2 | TRBJ2-2 | TRBV7-2 | CASSLVSGVTGELFF
15 | . | TRBJ1-4 | TRBV5-4 | CASSGGASYEEKLFF
14 | TRBD2 | TRBJ2-7 | TRBV28 | CASSSTSGTYEQYF
16 | . | TRBJ2-4 | TRBV10-3 | CAISESTGIAKNIQYF
16 | . | TRBJ1-4 | TRBV4-2 | CASSQEGRRTNEKLFF
13 | . | TRBJ1-2 | TRBV7-2 | CASSLKGGAGYTF
14 | . | TRBJ2-5 | TRBV7-8 | CASSLIGSKETQYF
12 | . | TRBJ1-5 | TRBV5-4 | CASSLRGQPQHF
11 | . | TRBJ2-7 | TRBV6-1 | CASRSHYEQYF
13 | . | TRBJ2-5 | TRBV7-8 | CASSRTDQETQYF
16 | . | TRBJ1-1 | TRBV5-1 | CASTPLTGTLNTEAFF
14 | TRBD2 | TRBJ2-3 | TRBV5-1 | CASSFSGSPDTQYF
16 | TRBD2 | TRBJ2-3 | TRBV27 | CASSLTSGSSGVTQYF
12 | . | TRBJ1-5 | TRBV5-4 | CASSFLRQPQHF
14 | TRBD1 | TRBJ2-2 | TRBV7-2 | CASSLRTGAGELFF
14 | . | TRBJ2-7 | TRBV9 | CASSTRQEAYEQYF
14 | . | TRBJ2-7 | TRBV14 | CASSQVRSNNEQYF
13 | . | TRBJ1-5 | TRBV28 | CAIRVRGNQPQHF
15 | . | TRBJ2-1 | TRBV11-2 | CASSLEPKGYNEQFF
15 | . | TRBJ2-3 | TRBV18 | CASSLGLRSTDTQYF
14 | . | TRBJ1-2 | TRBV6-5 | CATQGGGSNYGYTF
15 | . | TRBJ2-7 | TRBV7-3 | CASSLGQGVVYEQYF
16 | . | TRBJ1-6 | TRBV18 | CASSPQGSSYNSPLHF
14 | . | TRBJ2-7 | TRBV28 | CASILSAPPYEQYF
13 | . | TRBJ1-4 | TRBV5-5 | CASTGRSNEKLFF
12 | . | TRBJ1-6 | TRBV6-6 | CASSYSTSPLHF
15 | . | TRBJ2-1 | TRBV9 | CASSVGNGNFDEQFF
14 | . | TRBJ1-1 | TRBV7-2 | CASSLVAKNTEAFF
15 | . | TRBJ1-2 | TRBV5-6 | CASSLGDRNIYGYTF
16 | . | TRBJ1-1 | TRBV4-1 | CASSQEGAGLNTEAFF
20 | TRBD2 | TRBJ2-5 | TRBV28 | CASSLYQGTASGREWETQYF
14 | TRBD1 | TRBJ1-5 | TRBV4-1 | CASSQREGAQPQHF
12 | . | TRBJ2-2 | TRBV28 | CASSLSTGELFF
15 | TRBD1 | TRBJ2-1 | TRBV7-2 | CASSSSWTGYNEQFF
15 | TRBD1 | TRBJ1-2 | TRBV30 | CAWFLGTGGSYGYTF
15 | . | TRBJ2-1 | TRBV5-1 | CASSRPSSLSNEQFF
13 | . | TRBJ2-2 | TRBV5-1 | CASSLTPPGELFF
13 | . | TRBJ1-1 | TRBV6-5 | CASSYKLNTEAFF
14 | . | TRBJ2-1 | TRBV7-7 | CASSLGTRGNEQFF
16 | . | TRBJ1-5 | TRBV30 | CAWSVYRGRGNQPQHF
16 | TRBD2 | TRBJ2-1 | TRBV11-2 | CASSSRTSGTYNEQFF
17 | . | TRBJ2-1 | TRBV7-9 | CASSVTLLTGDYNEQFF